The 30 T cell receptor beta chains presented below share a single source sample, sequenced in a study of early T cells in non-severe SARS-CoV-2 infection. TCRdb fed the 5' RACE reads into MiXCR, producing one record per CDR3 protein. There are under 95,000 distinct CDR3 sequences in the sample; approximately 12% occur only once, and about 3% lies in the top ten. The sequenced sample was whole blood. These receptors were taken from an adult who was a healthcare worker with PCR-confirmed SARS-CoV-2 infection or an uninfected control (not recorded which).

The chain joins TRBV10-3 to TRBJ2-5; possible D gene TRBD1, 6 bases. From germline, CDR1 is ENHRY and CDR2 SYGVKD. The CDR3 sequence is 15 residues long. V was cut by 0 bases and J by 2 bases, with 10 bases left in between. The CDR3 bases are TGTGCCATCAGTGAGTCGACGCAGGGGCAAGAGACCCAGTACTTC. It encodes CAISESTQGQETQYF.

The chain carries TRBV7-2 and TRBJ2-7; the match to TRBD2 covers 16 bases. Trimming cost V 4 bases and J 12 bases; bases outside gene matches: 6. This CDR3 has 14 amino acids. From germline, CDR1 is SGHTA and CDR2 FQGNSA. CDR3 loop: CASSSGLAGGKRYF. CDR3 DNA sequence: TGTGCCAGCAGCTCGGGACTAGCGGGAGGGAAGCGGTACTTC.

This clonotype was seen more than once but under ten times. This CDR3 reads CASSPSTGEAFF. The CDR3 DNA reads as TGTGCCAGCTCACCCTCGACAGGGGAAGCTTTCTTT. This chain connects TRBV18 to TRBJ1-1; 7 nucleotides line up with TRBD1. Germline lookup yields CDR1 KGHSH and CDR2 LQKENI. CDR3 length: 12 amino acids. Trimming took 3 bases from V and 8 from J; bases not matched to a gene: 3.

This clonotype was observed a handful of times. The V gene is TRBV7-2, the J gene TRBJ2-7, with TRBD2 as a possible D gene (6 bases). The CDR3 totals 13 residues. Germline-derived CDR1 and CDR2 are SGHTA and FQGNSA. V was trimmed by 10 bases and J by 4 bases, leaving 17 bases between them. The CDR3 sequence: CANNLAIGYEQYF. For the CDR3, the DNA is TGTGCCAACAACCTAGCGATCGGGTACGAGCAGTACTTC.

V gene TRBV2 combines with J gene TRBJ2-3; D gene uncertain. Between the trimmed V and J ends, which lost 7 bases and 2 bases, there was a span of 4 bases. Germline assignment: CDR1 SNHLY and CDR2 FYNNEI. The CDR3 consists of 11 residues. DNA of the CDR3: TGTGCCAGCACCTACACAGATACGCAGTATTTT. Translating gives CASTYTDTQYF.

This clonotype showed up just a few times. CDR3: CASSLNRVDQPQHF. The CDR3 nucleotides are TGTGCCAGCAGCTTAAACAGGGTCGACCAGCCCCAGCATTTT. This chain connects TRBV7-9 to TRBJ1-5, with a weak D call TRBD1 (6 bases). Trimming took off 2 bases at V and 7 bases at J, with 12 bases between the two ends. The CDR3 is made up of 14 amino acids. CDR1 and CDR2 from the germline V gene are SEHNR and FQNEAQ (reference sequence).

The gene calls are TRBV6-5 and TRBJ2-5, with D possibly being TRBD2 (5 bases). The ends were cut back, 2 bases at V and 5 bases at J, with 18 bases in the middle. The germline V gene encodes CDR1 MNHEY and CDR2 SVGAGI. The CDR3 contains 16 residues. CDR3 DNA: TGTGCCAGCAGTTACCAGCGGCTGGCTCCGCGGGAGACCCAGTACTTC. Protein sequence: CASSYQRLAPRETQYF.

The chain links TRBV2 to TRBJ2-7, with TRBD2 matching over 9 bases. The CDR3 consists of 14 residues. The V segment lost 7 bases and the J segment 2 bases; nucleotides outside the gene matches: 6. Germline V CDR1 and CDR2: SNHLY, FYNNEI. CDR3 DNA sequence: TGTGCCAGCATGCGGCGGGAGGGCCCCTACGAGCAGTACTTC. Protein product: CASMRREGPYEQYF.

This clonotype came up a few times. V gene TRBV19 combines with J gene TRBJ1-4; maybe TRBD1 (6 bases). Germline-derived CDR1 and CDR2 are LNHDA and SQIVND (reference sequence). The V end was cut by 5 bases, the J end by 0 bases, with 13 bases between. This CDR3 contains 16 residues. In nucleotides, the CDR3 is TGTGCCAGTAGTCCCGGGACAATTGCAACTAATGAAAAACTGTTTTTT. This encodes CASSPGTIATNEKLFF.

This chain joins TRBV29-1 and TRBJ1-1, with TRBD1 as a possible D gene (6 bases). Per the germline V gene, CDR1 is SQVTM and CDR2 is ANQGSEA. The CDR3 runs to 11 residues. Trimming cost V 6 bases and J 8 bases, with 13 bases left between them. Written as DNA, the CDR3 is TGCAGCGTCGAAACAGGGCGAGAAGCTTTCTTT. Translation gives CSVETGREAFF.

This sequence joins TRBV5-1 and TRBJ2-5; D ambiguous. Trimming stripped 0 bases from V and 4 bases from J, with 10 bases between. There are 14 residues in the CDR3. The germline V gene has CDR1 SGHRS and CDR2 YFSETQ. CDR3 amino acids: CASSLAPGRETQYF. In DNA form, the CDR3 reads TGCGCCAGCAGCTTGGCCCCCGGTCGAGAGACCCAGTACTTC.

This clonotype turned up a few times. The CDR3 reads CSAGSLSGVEAFF. DNA for the CDR3: TGCAGCGCCGGATCCTTATCGGGTGTCGAAGCTTTCTTT. This chain uses TRBV29-1 with TRBJ1-1; D unresolved. Looked up from germline, CDR1 is SQVTM and CDR2 is ANQGSEA. V was clipped by 7 bases and J by 8 bases, with 20 bases between them. This CDR3 is 13 amino acids long.

V and J are TRBV3-1 and TRBJ2-1; 7 bases align to TRBD2. V lost 2 bases to trimming and J lost 13 bases; unmatched junction nucleotides: 11. CDR1 is LGHDT, CDR2 YNNKEL, per germline (reference sequence). The CDR3 length is 14 residues. The CDR3 DNA is TGTGCCAGCAGCCAACCCGGGGCTAGCGGCTCCCAGTTCTTC. Its protein product is CASSQPGASGSQFF.

The chain has TRBV20-1 and TRBJ2-6; D uncertain. The CDR3 is 14 amino acids. Germline CDR1 is DFQATT and CDR2 is SNEGSKA (reference sequence). The V end lost 0 bases, the J end lost 0 bases, and 3 bases lay between the germline ends. In DNA, the CDR3 is TGCAGTGCTAGAGACCGCTCTGGGGCCAACGTCCTGACTTTC. Its protein is CSARDRSGANVLTF.

Ten or more counts support this clonotype. The rearrangement joins TRBV27 to TRBJ1-4; TRBD1 might be the D (5 bases). Germline V gene data show CDR1 as MNHEY and CDR2 as SMNVEV (reference sequence). This CDR3 has 16 amino acids. Deletions cut 6 bases from V and 8 bases from J, with 22 bases between. The CDR3 DNA reads as TGTGCCAGCAGCCCTACCTTAGGGGTCCGCGGGGAAAAACTGTTTTTT. Translated: CASSPTLGVRGEKLFF.

The sample holds a few counts of this clonotype. The rearrangement links TRBV20-1 to TRBJ2-3; 8 nucleotides line up with TRBD2. The V gene end was trimmed by 7 bases and the J gene end by 4 bases; junction bases not matched to a gene: 10. The V gene's germline CDR1 is DFQATT and CDR2 SNEGSKA (reference sequence). This CDR3 is 14 amino acids long. The CDR3 coding sequence is TGCAGTGTTGGGCTCGGGCGGGAGGCAGATACGCAGTATTTT. Its protein product is CSVGLGREADTQYF.

At least ten counts were recorded for this clonotype. The chain uses TRBV5-8 and TRBJ2-1; a possible D gene is TRBD2 (6 bases). Per the germline V gene, CDR1 is SGHTS and CDR2 is YDEGEE. The V end lost 4 bases, the J end lost 3 bases, and 17 bases lay between the germline ends. This CDR3 is 16 amino acids long. The CDR3 region has the DNA TGTGCCAGCAGCGGAATAGCGGAGTGGGGCTACAATGAGCAGTTCTTC. Translation gives CASSGIAEWGYNEQFF. The full variable domain, completed using reference TRBV5-8 and TRBJ2-1, is EAGVTQSPTHLIKTRGQQATLRCSPISGHTSVYWYQQALGLGLQFLLWYDEGEERNRGNFPPRFSGRQFPNYSSELNVNALELEDSALYLCASSGIAEWGYNEQFFGPGTRLTVL.

This chain links TRBV2 with TRBJ2-7; 8 bases align to TRBD1. The CDR3 contains 15 residues. Germline CDR1 and CDR2: SNHLY and FYNNEI. V was clipped by 4 bases and J by 4 bases; unmatched bases: 9. The CDR3 nucleotides are TGTGCCAGCAGTGCGGAGGCAGGGGGCGGGTACGAGCAGTACTTC. It translates to CASSAEAGGGYEQYF.

This clonotype was recorded many times. The V and J genes are TRBV7-9 and TRBJ1-3; possibly TRBD1 for D (5 bases). The CDR3 runs 16 residues. Germline CDR1 reads SEHNR; CDR2 reads FQNEAQ (reference sequence). V was clipped by 5 bases and J by 0 bases, with 14 bases between them. DNA of the CDR3: TGTGCCAGCAGCAGAGACAGCGTGCGCTCTGGAAACACCATATATTTT. Protein sequence: CASSRDSVRSGNTIYF.

This clonotype was observed a few times. This rearrangement joins TRBV6-2 or TRBV6-3 to TRBJ2-2, with D tentatively TRBD2 (6 bases). The CDR3 spans 14 residues. V was clipped by 8 bases and J by 5 bases, with 15 bases between them. CDR1 is MNHEY and CDR2 is SVGEGT in the germline V gene. For the CDR3, the DNA is TGTGCCAGCCGGGGGAGGTCGCGGACCGGGGAGCTGTTTTTT. Translated: CASRGRSRTGELFF.

This clonotype was counted between two and nine times. The rearrangement joins TRBV19 to TRBJ2-3; D is unclear. This CDR3 has 15 amino acids. Germline loops: CDR1 LNHDA, CDR2 SQIVND (reference sequence). V shed 1 base and J shed 1 base, with 9 bases lying between them. The CDR3 is CASSIGEVRTDTQYF. The CDR3 nucleotides are TGTGCCAGTAGTATAGGAGAGGTACGCACAGATACGCAGTATTTT.

The table lists this clonotype with a count of one. The V and J genes are TRBV7-2 and TRBJ2-1; a possible D gene is TRBD2 (6 bases). V was cut by 8 bases and J by 2 bases, with 13 bases left in between. The germline gives CDR1 SGHTA, CDR2 FQGNSA. The CDR3 has 14 residues. The CDR3 DNA reads as TGTGCCAGCCAAACAGCGGGTACCTACAATGAGCAGTTCTTC. It encodes CASQTAGTYNEQFF.

This clonotype was detected ten times or more. This sequence joins TRBV5-4 and TRBJ2-2, with D possibly TRBD1 on 5 matching bases. The V gene's germline CDR1 is SGHNT and CDR2 YYREEE (reference sequence). V lost 3 bases, J lost 5 bases, and 11 bases lay in between. The CDR3 is made up of 14 amino acids. This CDR3 reads CASSSWTPTGELFF. The CDR3 nucleotides read TGTGCCAGCAGCTCATGGACACCGACCGGGGAGCTGTTTTTT.

This clonotype was counted at least ten times. The rearrangement joins TRBV12-3 or TRBV12-4 to TRBJ2-1; D is perhaps TRBD2 (6 bases). V lost 7 bases and J lost 5, with 15 bases in between. This CDR3 has 14 amino acids. Here the CDR3 reads CASKRRELDNEQFF. CDR3 bases: TGTGCCAGCAAGAGGAGGGAGCTGGACAATGAGCAGTTCTTC.

The rearrangement joins TRBV5-1 to TRBJ2-3; 10 bases fit TRBD2. This CDR3 has 15 residues. CDR1 and CDR2 from the germline V gene are SGHRS and YFSETQ. The ends lost 4 bases at V and 4 bases at J; junction bases unmatched: 6. Here the CDR3 reads CASSTTSGKADTQYF. The CDR3 nucleotides are TGCGCCAGCAGCACTACTAGCGGGAAGGCAGATACGCAGTATTTT.

This sequence joins TRBV7-9 and TRBJ1-3; D remains ambiguous. Trimming stripped 4 bases from V and 2 bases from J, with 12 bases between. CDR1 and CDR2 (germline): SEHNR, FQNEAQ (reference sequence). The CDR3 runs to 15 residues. The CDR3 DNA follows: TGTGCCAGCAGCTCAACACAAGACGCTGGAAACACCATATATTTT. It codes for CASSSTQDAGNTIYF.

This clonotype was observed at least ten times. V gene TRBV7-9 combines with J gene TRBJ2-2, with TRBD1 as a possible D gene (5 bases). The germline V and J ends were trimmed by 6 bases and 5 bases, with 7 bases remaining between them. Germline CDR1 reads SEHNR; CDR2 reads FQNEAQ (reference sequence). The CDR3 extends over 12 amino acids. CDR3 in amino acids: CASRPGTGELFF. The DNA for the CDR3 is TGTGCCAGCAGACCAGGGACCGGGGAGCTGTTTTTT.

In its sample, this clonotype was seen many times. J is TRBJ2-3 and V is TRBV19; D not resolved. The CDR3 spans 14 residues. V lost 11 bases and J lost 1, with 16 bases in between. CDR1 and CDR2 (germline): LNHDA, SQIVND (reference sequence). CDR3 protein: CAVAPASRTDTQYF. The CDR3, as DNA: TGTGCCGTAGCTCCGGCCTCCCGCACAGATACGCAGTATTTT. The complete variable domain, with remaining parts taken from reference TRBV19 and TRBJ2-3, reads DGGITQSPKYLFRKEGQNVTLSCEQNLNHDAMYWYRQDPGQGLRLIYYSQIVNDFQKGDIAEGYSVSREKKESFPLTVTSAQKNPTAFYLCAVAPASRTDTQYFGPGTRLTVL.

Points on this clonotype: One end of the junction is discordant with germline, which a read error may explain. This rearrangement joins TRBV6-1 to TRBJ1-5; D is possibly TRBD1 (5 bases). The CDR3 covers 14 residues. In germline, CDR1 is MNHNS, CDR2 SASEGT. The DNA of the CDR3 is TGTGCCAGCAGGCAACAGGTAGCCAATCGGCCCCAGCATTTT. Translation gives CASRQQVANRPQHF.

This rearrangement joins TRBV3-1 to TRBJ2-1; D unresolved. This CDR3 has 14 residues. With 4 bases removed from V and 5 bases from J, the gap between germline ends came to 12 bases. Germline V gene data show CDR1 as LGHDT and CDR2 as YNNKEL (reference sequence). Here the CDR3 reads CASSLAGRDNEQFF. CDR3 nucleotide sequence: TGTGCCAGCAGCCTAGCAGGCCGGGACAATGAGCAGTTCTTC.